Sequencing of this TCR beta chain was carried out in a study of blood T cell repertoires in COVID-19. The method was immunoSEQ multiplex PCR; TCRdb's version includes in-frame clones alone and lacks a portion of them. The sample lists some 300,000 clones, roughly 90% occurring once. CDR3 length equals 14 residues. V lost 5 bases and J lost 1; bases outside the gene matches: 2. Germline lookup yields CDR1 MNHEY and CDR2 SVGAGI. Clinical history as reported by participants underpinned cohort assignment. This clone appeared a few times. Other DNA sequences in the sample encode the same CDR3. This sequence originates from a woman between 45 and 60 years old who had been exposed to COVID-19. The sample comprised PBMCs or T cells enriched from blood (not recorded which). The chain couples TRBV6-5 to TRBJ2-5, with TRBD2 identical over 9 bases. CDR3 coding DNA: TGTGCCAGCAGTCGCGGGGGGGTCCAAGAGACCCAGTACTTC. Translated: CASSRGGVQETQYF.